The present T cell receptor beta chain was sequenced within a study of lung T cells in sarcoidosis with Löfgren's syndrome. On the study more broadly: Analyses focused on Löfgren's syndrome patients. General observations from the study: Sarcoidosis antigen recognition was only suggested, antigen unidentified. TRBV2 was the preferred pairing partner of TRAV12-1, with similar CDR3s. Versus controls, Löfgren's syndrome patients reportedly showed TRAV12-1 and TRBV2 as most expanded.

TCRdb recomputed calls from the reads with MiXCR, one row per CDR3 protein. The sample includes 9,400 or so distinct CDR3 sequences, just under 20% of them seen just once. The CDR3 spans 17 residues. Per germline, CDR1 LGHNA and CDR2 YNFKEQ. Trimming removed 5 bases at V and 7 bases at J, with 23 bases between. In this sample, this clonotype turned up many times. What it binds is unknown. This TCR was sampled from a human donor with sarcoidosis (Löfgren's syndrome or another form), or a control subject (not recorded which). Sequences were obtained from CD4+ T cells from bronchoalveolar lavage. This chain uses TRBV4-2 with TRBJ1-4; D might be TRBD1 (5 bases). CDR3 loop: CASSVHSGTPIGEKLFF. The DNA of the CDR3 is TGTGCCAGCAGCGTACATTCCGGGACTCCGATAGGTGAAAAACTGTTTTTT.